This T cell receptor (beta chain) was found in a study of regulatory T cells in long-lasting Graves disease. Germline CDR1 is GTSNPN and CDR2 is SVGIG (reference sequence). The CDR3 contains 15 residues. Trimming left V 0 bases short and J 9 bases short, with 18 bases between. Arm-PCR of CDR3 regions and iRepertoire HTBI primers were used to build TCR beta libraries. MiXCR, applied by TCRdb to the multiplex PCR reads, yields one record per CDR3 protein. The sample lists about 450,000 distinct CDR3 sequences, about 16% seen once, with roughly 10% in the top ten. Specified time point: newly diagnosed GD, antithyroid drugs for less than 3 months. PBMC-extracted RNA yielded the TCR library. The sample was also linked to a second study, of T cells in Graves' hyperthyroidism and ophthalmopathy. That source adds: A model of 13 V-J pairs discriminated ophthalmopathy from stable hyperthyroidism. Ophthalmopathy was predicted by the model a median of approximately 6 months ahead of onset.

The chain combines TRBV30 with TRBJ2-1, with D perhaps TRBD2 (7 bases). This sample comprised peripheral blood mononuclear cells (PBMCs), obtained at new diagnosis, from a patient treated with antithyroid drugs. This sequence was found in a woman in her 30s with Graves disease. The CDR3 loop is CAWSVLGGAVGEQFF. In nucleotides, the CDR3 is TGTGCCTGGAGTGTACTAGGGGGGGCTGTGGGTGAGCAGTTCTTC. The whole variable domain, remainder taken from reference TRBV30 and TRBJ2-1, is SQTIHQWPATLVQPVGSPLSLECTVEGTSNPNLYWYRQAAGRGLQLLFYSVGIGQISSEVPQNLSASRPQDRQFILSSKKLLLSDSGFYLCAWSVLGGAVGEQFFGPGTRLTVL.